This T cell receptor (beta chain) was found in a study of control samples from healthy donors and cancer patients. This CDR3 is built from 12 residues. Germline-derived CDR1 and CDR2 are SGHRS and YFSETQ. V gave up 4 bases and J gave up 5 bases, with 9 bases separating them. TCRdb's copy holds only in-frame clones and misses some; the assay was immunoSEQ multiplex PCR. The table records 170,000 or so clones, about 90% of them present only once. The TCR was taken from a woman aged 35 to 49 in good health. This sequence joins TRBV5-1 and TRBJ2-5, with D hard to call. Specimen: blood. The DNA for the CDR3 is TGCGCCAGCAGCCGGCCGGGCGAGACCCAGTACTTC. Its protein product is CASSRPGETQYF.